The T cell receptor (beta chain) under discussion was sequenced for a study of T cells of healthy individuals. TCRdb processed the 5' RACE reads anew with MiXCR; each CDR3 protein has one entry. This table has some 69,000 distinct CDR3 sequences, 15% to 20% appearing once. This CDR3 has 15 residues. The junction had 6 bases not matched to a gene; V was cut back by 3 bases and J by 6 bases. The V gene's germline CDR1 is SGDLS and CDR2 YYNGEE. In its sample, this clonotype was seen many times. The chain joins TRBV9 to TRBJ2-1, with 10 bases lining up with TRBD2. This TCR was recovered from a human donor in good health. CDR3 coding DNA: TGTGCCAGCAGCGCTAGCGGGAGTTCCGGCAATGAGCAGTTCTTC. Residues: CASSASGSSGNEQFF.